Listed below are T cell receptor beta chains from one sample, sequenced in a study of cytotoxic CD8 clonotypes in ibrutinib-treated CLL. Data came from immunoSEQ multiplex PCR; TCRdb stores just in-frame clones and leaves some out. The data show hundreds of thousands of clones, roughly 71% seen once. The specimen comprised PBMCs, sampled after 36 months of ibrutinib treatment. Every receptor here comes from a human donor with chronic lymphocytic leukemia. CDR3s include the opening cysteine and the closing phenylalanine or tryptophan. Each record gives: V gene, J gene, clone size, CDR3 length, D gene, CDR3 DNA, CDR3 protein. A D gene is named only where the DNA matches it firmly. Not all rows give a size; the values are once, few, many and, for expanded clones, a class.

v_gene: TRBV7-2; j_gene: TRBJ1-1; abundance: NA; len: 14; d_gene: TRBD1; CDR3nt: TGTGCCAGCAGCTTGGGACAGTGGAACACTGAAGCTTTCTTT; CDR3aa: CASSLGQWNTEAFF
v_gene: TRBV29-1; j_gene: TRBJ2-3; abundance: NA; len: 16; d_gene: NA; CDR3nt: TGCAGCGTTGGAAAACTACCGATTCTCTCTGAGGATACGCAGTATTTT; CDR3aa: CSVGKLPILSEDTQYF
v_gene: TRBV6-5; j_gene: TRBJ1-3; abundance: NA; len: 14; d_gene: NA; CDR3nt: TGTGCCAGCAGTTACGGGCTTGCAGGTTCCACCATATATTTT; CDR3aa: CASSYGLAGSTIYF
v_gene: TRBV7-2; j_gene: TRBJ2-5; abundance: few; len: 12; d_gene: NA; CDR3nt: TGTGCCAGCAGCTGGGATCAAGAGACCCAGTACTTC; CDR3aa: CASSWDQETQYF
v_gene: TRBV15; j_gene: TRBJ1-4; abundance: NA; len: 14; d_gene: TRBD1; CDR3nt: TGTGCCACCAGCAGGGGACAGGGGGAGGGAAAACTGTTTTTT; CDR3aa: CATSRGQGEGKLFF
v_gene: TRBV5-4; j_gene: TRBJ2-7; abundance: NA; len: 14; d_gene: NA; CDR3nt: TGTGCCAGCAGCCCAAGGCCGCAAGACGGGGAGCAGTACTTC; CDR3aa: CASSPRPQDGEQYF
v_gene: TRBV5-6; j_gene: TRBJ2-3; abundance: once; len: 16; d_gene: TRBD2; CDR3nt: TGTGCCAGCAGCTTGGGCCGGGGGGTATTCACAGATACGCAGTATTTT; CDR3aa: CASSLGRGVFTDTQYF
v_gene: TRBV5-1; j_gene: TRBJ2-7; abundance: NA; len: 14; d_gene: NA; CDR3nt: TGCGCCAGCAGTCGGGCTAGCGACTCCTACGAGCAGTACTTC; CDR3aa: CASSRASDSYEQYF
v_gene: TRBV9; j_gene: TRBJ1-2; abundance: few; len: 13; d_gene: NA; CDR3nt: TGTGCCAGCAGCGTAGATAGGTCATATGGCTACACCTTC; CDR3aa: CASSVDRSYGYTF
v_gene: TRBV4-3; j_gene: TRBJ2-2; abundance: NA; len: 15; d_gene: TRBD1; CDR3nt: TGCGCCAGCAGCCACAGCCGGGACAGGGTCGGGGAGCTGTTTTTT; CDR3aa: CASSHSRDRVGELFF
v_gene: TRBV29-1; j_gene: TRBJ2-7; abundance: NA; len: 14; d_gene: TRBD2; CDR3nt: TGCAGCGTTGAAGGGCTAGCGGATAACTACGAGCAGTACTTC; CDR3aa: CSVEGLADNYEQYF
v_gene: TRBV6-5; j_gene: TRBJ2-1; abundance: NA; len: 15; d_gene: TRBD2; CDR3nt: TGTGCCAGCAGCCCACTAGCGGGGTCCTACAATGAGCAGTTCTTC; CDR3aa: CASSPLAGSYNEQFF
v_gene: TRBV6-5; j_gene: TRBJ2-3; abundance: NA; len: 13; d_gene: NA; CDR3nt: TGTGCCAGCTCGGCACAGAGCACAGATACGCAGTATTTT; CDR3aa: CASSAQSTDTQYF
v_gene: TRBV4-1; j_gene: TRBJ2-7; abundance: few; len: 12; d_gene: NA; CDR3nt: TGCGCCAGCAGCCAAGTTCCCGCCGAGCAGTACTTC; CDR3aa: CASSQVPAEQYF
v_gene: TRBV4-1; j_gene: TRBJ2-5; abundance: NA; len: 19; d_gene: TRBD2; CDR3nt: TGCGCCAGCAGCCAAGATATTTTGGTGGGCGGGAGGGACCAAGAGACCCAGTACTTC; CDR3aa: CASSQDILVGGRDQETQYF
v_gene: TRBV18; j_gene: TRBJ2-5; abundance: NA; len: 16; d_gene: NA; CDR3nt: TGTGCCAGCTCACCACCAGCTTTAGGCAGCAGAGAGACCCAGTACTTC; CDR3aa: CASSPPALGSRETQYF
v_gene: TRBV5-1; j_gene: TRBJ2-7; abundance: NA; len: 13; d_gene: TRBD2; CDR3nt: TGCGCCAGCAGCTTGATCGGCGGGGGGGCGCACTGGTTC; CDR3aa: CASSLIGGGAHWF
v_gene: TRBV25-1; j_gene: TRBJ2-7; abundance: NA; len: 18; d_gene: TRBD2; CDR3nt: TGTGCCAGCAGTGAATATAGGGGACTAGCGGAAAGCTCCTACGAGCAGTACTTC; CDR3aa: CASSEYRGLAESSYEQYF
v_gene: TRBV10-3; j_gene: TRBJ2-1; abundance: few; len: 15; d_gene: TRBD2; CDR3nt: TGTGCCACGTGGGTTAAGCGGGAGGGCATACATGAGCAGTTCTTC; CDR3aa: CATWVKREGIHEQFF
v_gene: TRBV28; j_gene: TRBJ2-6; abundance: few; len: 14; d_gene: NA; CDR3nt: TGTGCCAGCAAGGGGTGGTCCGGGGCCAACGTCCTGACTTTC; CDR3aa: CASKGWSGANVLTF
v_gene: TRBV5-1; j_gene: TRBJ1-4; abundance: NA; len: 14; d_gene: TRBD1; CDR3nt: TGCGCCAGCAGCTTGTCAGGGGGAAATGAAAAACTGTTTTTT; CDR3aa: CASSLSGGNEKLFF
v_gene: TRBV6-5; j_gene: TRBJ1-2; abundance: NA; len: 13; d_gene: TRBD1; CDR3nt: TGTGCCAGCAGACGACAGGGGAACTATGGCTACACCTTC; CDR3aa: CASRRQGNYGYTF
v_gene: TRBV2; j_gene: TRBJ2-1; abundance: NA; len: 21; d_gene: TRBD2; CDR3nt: TGTGCCAGCAGTGAACCCATACGGTTAGCGGGAGGGCCCATCTCCTACAATGAGCAGTTCTTC; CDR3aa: CASSEPIRLAGGPISYNEQFF
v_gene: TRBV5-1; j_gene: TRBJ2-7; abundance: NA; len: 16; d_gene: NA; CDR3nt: TGCGCCAGCAGCTTTGGCAGCCTGGGAAGCTCCTACGAGCAGTACTTC; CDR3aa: CASSFGSLGSSYEQYF
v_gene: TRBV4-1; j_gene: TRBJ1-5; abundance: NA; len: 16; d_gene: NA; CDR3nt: TGCGCCAGCAGCCCCGGATGGTCCCCAGACAATCAGCCCCAGCATTTT; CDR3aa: CASSPGWSPDNQPQHF
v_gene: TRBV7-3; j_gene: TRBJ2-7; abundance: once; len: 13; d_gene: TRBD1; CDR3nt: TGTGCCAGCAGCCTCGGACAGGCCAACGAGCAGTACTTC; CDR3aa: CASSLGQANEQYF
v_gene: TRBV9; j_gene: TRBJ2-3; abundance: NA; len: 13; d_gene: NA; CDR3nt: TGTGCCAGCAGCGTAGTCTTCGCAGATACGCAGTATTTT; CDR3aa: CASSVVFADTQYF
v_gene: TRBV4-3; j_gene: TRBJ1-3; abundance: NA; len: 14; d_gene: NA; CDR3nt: TGCGCCAGCAGCCAAGCAGGGACCGGAAACACCATATATTTT; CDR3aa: CASSQAGTGNTIYF
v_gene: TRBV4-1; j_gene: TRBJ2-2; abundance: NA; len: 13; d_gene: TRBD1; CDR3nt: TGCGCCAGTCGGGACAGGGGGCGCGTGGAGCTGTTTTTT; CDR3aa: CASRDRGRVELFF
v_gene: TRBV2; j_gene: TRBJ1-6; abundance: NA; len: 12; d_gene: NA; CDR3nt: TGTGCCAGTAGGGTTAACAATTCACCCCTCCACTTT; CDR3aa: CASRVNNSPLHF
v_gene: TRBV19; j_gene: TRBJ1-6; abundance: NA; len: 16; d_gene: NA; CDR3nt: TGTGCCAGTAGTCTCCCCAGGCAGGGCTATAATTCACCCCTCCACTTT; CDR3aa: CASSLPRQGYNSPLHF
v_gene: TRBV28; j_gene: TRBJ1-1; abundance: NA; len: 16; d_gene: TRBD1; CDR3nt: TGTGCCAGCAGCGCCTGGGGGACAGGGCCGAACACTGAAGCTTTCTTT; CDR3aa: CASSAWGTGPNTEAFF
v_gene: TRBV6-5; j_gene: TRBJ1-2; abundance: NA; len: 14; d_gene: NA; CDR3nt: TGTGCCAGCAGTTACTCGACACAGGTTGATGGCTACACCTTC; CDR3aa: CASSYSTQVDGYTF
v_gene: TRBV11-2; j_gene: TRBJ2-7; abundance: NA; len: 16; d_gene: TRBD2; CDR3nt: TGTGCCAGCAGCTTAGATGGCGGGAGGCGCTCCTACGAGCAGTACTTC; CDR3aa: CASSLDGGRRSYEQYF
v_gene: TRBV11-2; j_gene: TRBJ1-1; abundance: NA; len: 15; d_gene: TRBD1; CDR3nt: TGTGCCAGCAGCCAGGCAGGGGGCGCACCCACTGAAGCTTTCTTT; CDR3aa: CASSQAGGAPTEAFF
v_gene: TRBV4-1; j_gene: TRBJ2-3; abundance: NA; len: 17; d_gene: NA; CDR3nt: TGCGCCAGCAGCCAAGATAGGGAGGCTTCTGTCACAGATACGCAGTATTTT; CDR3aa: CASSQDREASVTDTQYF
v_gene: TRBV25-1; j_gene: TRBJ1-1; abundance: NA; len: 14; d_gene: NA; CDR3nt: TGTGCCAGCAGTGTGGGAGGGTGGGGGACTGAAGCTTTCTTT; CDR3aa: CASSVGGWGTEAFF
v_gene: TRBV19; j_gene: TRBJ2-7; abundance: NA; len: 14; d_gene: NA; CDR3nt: TGTGCCAGTAGTGCGGACTACTGGGACTACGAGCAGTACTTC; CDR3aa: CASSADYWDYEQYF
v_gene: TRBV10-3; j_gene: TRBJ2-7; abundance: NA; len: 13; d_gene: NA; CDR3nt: TGTGCCATCAGTGGCCAGGGCGGGGACGAGCAGTACTTC; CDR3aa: CAISGQGGDEQYF
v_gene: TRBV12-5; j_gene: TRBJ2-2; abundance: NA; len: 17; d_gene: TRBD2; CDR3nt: TGTGCTAGTGTAAGGCAGGCAGCGGGAGCACGAACCGGGGAGCTGTTTTTT; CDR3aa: CASVRQAAGARTGELFF
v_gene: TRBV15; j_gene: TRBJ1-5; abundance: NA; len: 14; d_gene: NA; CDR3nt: TGTGCCACCAGCAGAGATAGAATCAATCAGCCCCAGCATTTT; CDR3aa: CATSRDRINQPQHF
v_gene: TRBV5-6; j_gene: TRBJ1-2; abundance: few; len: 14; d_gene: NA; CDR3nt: TGTGCCAGCAGCTGGGGGCCCGGAATCTATGGCTACACCTTC; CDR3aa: CASSWGPGIYGYTF
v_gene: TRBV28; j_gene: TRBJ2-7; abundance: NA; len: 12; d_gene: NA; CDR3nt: TGTGCCAGCCGGGGACGAAACTACGAGCAGTACTTC; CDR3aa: CASRGRNYEQYF
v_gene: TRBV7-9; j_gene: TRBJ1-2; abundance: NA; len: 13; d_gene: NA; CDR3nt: TGTGCCAGCAGCTTTGCCCGCCACTATGGCTACACCTTC; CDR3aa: CASSFARHYGYTF
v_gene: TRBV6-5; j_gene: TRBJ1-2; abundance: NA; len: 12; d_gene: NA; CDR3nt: TGTGCCAGCAATGATGGGCGTGATGGCTACACCTTC; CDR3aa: CASNDGRDGYTF
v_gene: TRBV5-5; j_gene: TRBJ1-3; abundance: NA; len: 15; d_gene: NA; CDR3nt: TGTGCCAGCAGCCGAACGGGACTCCCCTTGGACACCATATATTTT; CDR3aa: CASSRTGLPLDTIYF
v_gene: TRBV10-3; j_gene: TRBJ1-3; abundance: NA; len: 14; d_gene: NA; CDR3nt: TGTGCCATCAGTGAGGGGGTTTCTGGAAACACCATATATTTT; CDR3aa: CAISEGVSGNTIYF
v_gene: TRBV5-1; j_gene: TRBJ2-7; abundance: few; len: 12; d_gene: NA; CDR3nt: TGCGCCAGCAGCTTCGACAGCTACGAGCAGTACTTC; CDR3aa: CASSFDSYEQYF
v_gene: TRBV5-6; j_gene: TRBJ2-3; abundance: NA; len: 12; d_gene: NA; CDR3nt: TGTGCCAGCAGCTTAGGCTTTGATACGCAGTATTTT; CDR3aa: CASSLGFDTQYF
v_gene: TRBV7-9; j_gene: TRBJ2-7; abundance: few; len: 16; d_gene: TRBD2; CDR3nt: TGTGCCAGCGAGGGAGGGGCTAGCGGGAGGGCCTACGAGCAGTACTTC; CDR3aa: CASEGGASGRAYEQYF
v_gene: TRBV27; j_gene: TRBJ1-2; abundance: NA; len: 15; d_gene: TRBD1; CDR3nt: TGTGCCAGCAGTATGATACCAACAGGGGCGCGGGGCTACACCTTC; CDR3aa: CASSMIPTGARGYTF
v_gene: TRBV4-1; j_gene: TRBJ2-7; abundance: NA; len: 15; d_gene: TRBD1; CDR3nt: TGCGCCAGCAGCCAAATTCGGGGACAGGGGTACGAGCAGTACTTC; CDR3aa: CASSQIRGQGYEQYF
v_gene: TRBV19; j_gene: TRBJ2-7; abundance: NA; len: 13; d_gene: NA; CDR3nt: TGTGCCAGTAGTATGACCCACTCCTACGAGCAGTACTTC; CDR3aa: CASSMTHSYEQYF
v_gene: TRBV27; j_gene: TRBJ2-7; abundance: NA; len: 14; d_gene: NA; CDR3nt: TGTGCCAGCAGTTTATCTTGGGGGTCCTACGAGCAGTACTTC; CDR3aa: CASSLSWGSYEQYF
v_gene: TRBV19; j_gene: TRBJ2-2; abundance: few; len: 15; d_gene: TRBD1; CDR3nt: TGTGCCAGTCGTCATCCGGGACAGTACACCGGGGAGCTGTTTTTT; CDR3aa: CASRHPGQYTGELFF
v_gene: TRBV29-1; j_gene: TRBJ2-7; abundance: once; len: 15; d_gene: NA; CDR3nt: TGCAGCGTTGAAGATCCAAGCGGACGGGAGTACGAGCAGTACTTC; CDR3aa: CSVEDPSGREYEQYF
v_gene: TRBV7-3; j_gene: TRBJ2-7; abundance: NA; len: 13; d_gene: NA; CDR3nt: TGTGCCAGCAGCTTAGAACGCTCCTACGAGCAGTACTTC; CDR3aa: CASSLERSYEQYF
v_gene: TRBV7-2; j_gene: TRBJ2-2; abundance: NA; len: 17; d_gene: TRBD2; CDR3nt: TGTGCCAGCAGCTTAGCGGTGACTAGCGGGGTCACCGGGGAGCTGTTTTTT; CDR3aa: CASSLAVTSGVTGELFF
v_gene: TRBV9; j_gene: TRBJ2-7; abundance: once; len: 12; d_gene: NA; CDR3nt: TGTGCCAGCAGCCTCCGGGGCGACGAGCAGTACTTC; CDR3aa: CASSLRGDEQYF